A single TCR beta chain is shown here with its context. The ends lost 5 bases at V and 6 bases at J; junction bases unmatched: 6. Germline V lookup: CDR1 MNHEY, CDR2 SVGAGI. The length of the CDR3 is 14 residues. The data belong to a study of cytomegalovirus exposure and HLA in healthy donors. The PCR contained 60 Vbeta and 13 Jbeta primers. TCRdb keeps only in-frame clones here, not all; method: immunoSEQ multiplex PCR. The table has 100,000 to 150,000 clones, roughly 81% seen once. At the time of sampling, donors were nominally healthy, though unrecorded immune exposures were likely. The clonotype was recovered from a woman between 25 and 40 years old in good health and CMV-seronegative. Source material: PBMCs. This rearrangement joins TRBV6-5 to TRBJ2-7; 11 nucleotides agree with TRBD1. CDR3 DNA: TGTGCCAGCAGTGAGGACAGGGGGCTTCGCGAGCAGTACTTC. Its protein is CASSEDRGLREQYF.